This TCR beta chain was found in a study of blood T cell repertoires in COVID-19. About the study: Both acute and convalescent COVID-19 samples were obtained from the United States, Italy and Spain. T cells, B-cell-depleted T cells, or PBMCs provided the cDNA or gDNA that served as material.

This clone has more than one count but fewer than ten. Original handling: How many nucleated cells were present was estimated from reference gene primer amplification. Measured with immunoSEQ multiplex PCR; TCRdb has only the in-frame clones, and not every one. V, J and clone size were drawn from that table, and D and trimming were deduced from the DNA. The sample has under 75,000 clones; around 80% are singletons. Germline CDR1 and CDR2: SGDLS and YYNGEE. Deletions cut 0 bases from V and 4 bases from J, with 16 bases between. This CDR3 is built from 16 residues. The material sequenced was peripheral blood. The chain is built from TRBV9 and TRBJ1-2, with TRBD1 as a possible D gene (5 bases). The clonotype was recovered from a human donor in a cohort sampled during active COVID-19. The DNA for the CDR3 is TGTGCCAGCAGCGTAGCCTCCGGGGGGAGAGTCTATGGCTACACCTTC. Its protein product is CASSVASGGRVYGYTF.